The present T cell receptor beta chain was sequenced within a study of T cells in narcolepsy. The data were produced by immunoSEQ multiplex PCR, yet TCRdb's version contains in-frame clones alone and is incomplete. The table has about 27,000 clones, 78% seen once; the top ten hold 3.4%. A word on this clone: Its antigen is currently unknown.

The CDR3 runs to 13 residues. Germline V CDR1 and CDR2: MNHNY, SVGAGI (reference sequence). The V end lost 2 bases, the J end lost 5 bases, and 10 bases lay between the germline ends. General study results and limits: Autoreactive clonotypes reportedly recurred in blood of same and different patients, not controls. Autoreactive HCRT-specific and TRIB2-specific clonotypes were marked in same-patient CSF-versus-blood CD4+ comparisons. Some memory CD4+ repertoires had no autoreactive clone sequences.

The sample taken for sequencing was CD45RA- memory CD4+ T cells from PBMCs. This TCR derives from a human donor with narcolepsy. The rearrangement links TRBV6-6 to TRBJ2-7; perhaps TRBD1 as D (6 bases). CDR3 sequence (DNA): TGTGCCAGCAGTTACCCCGACAGGAACGAGCAGTACTTC. Its protein is CASSYPDRNEQYF.